The rows below give T cell receptor beta chains drawn from one sample of a study of shared clonotypes between healthy human individuals. Method: immunoSEQ multiplex PCR; TCRdb's copy keeps in-frame clones and lacks some. The sample holds about 1 million clones; approximately 76% are singletons and the top ten take roughly 1.4%. The sample comprised memory CD4+ T cells sorted from blood. The receptors here all came from a man between 18 and 35 years old in good health. Both conserved end residues are part of each CDR3. Fields, in order: J gene, V gene, D gene, clone size, CDR3 protein, CDR3 DNA. A D gene is named only where the DNA matches it firmly. Clone size is shown for a subset of rows, as once, few, many or a class of expanded clone.

TRBJ1-6,TRBV6-6,.,.,CASSYPPDRLDSPLHF,TGTGCCAGCAGTTACCCTCCGGACCGCTTGGATTCACCCCTCCACTTT
TRBJ2-7,TRBV29-1,TRBD1,few,CSVSGTAEQYF,TGCAGCGTTTCCGGGACAGCGGAGCAGTACTTC
TRBJ2-7,TRBV6-5,TRBD2,.,CATTGLGYEQYF,TGTGCCACCACCGGACTAGGTTACGAGCAGTACTTC
TRBJ2-3,TRBV7-2,TRBD2,.,CASSLSGRAGDTQYF,TGTGCCAGCAGCCTTAGCGGGAGGGCCGGAGATACGCAGTATTTT
TRBJ1-5,TRBV28,.,.,CASIAGDGQPQHF,TGTGCCAGCATCGCAGGGGACGGACAGCCCCAGCATTTT
TRBJ1-3,TRBV30,TRBD1,.,CAWSPPGQGGNTIYF,TGTGCCTGGAGTCCACCGGGACAGGGTGGAAACACCATATATTTT
TRBJ2-1,TRBV11-2,.,.,CASSLEGRHINEQFF,TGTGCCAGCAGCTTAGAGGGCCGCCACATCAATGAGCAGTTCTTC
TRBJ2-7,TRBV7-2,.,few,CASSYPGDGYEQYF,TGTGCCAGCAGCTATCCGGGGGACGGCTACGAGCAGTACTTC
TRBJ2-7,TRBV7-9,TRBD2,.,CASSLVRAGESLHEQYF,TGTGCCAGCAGCTTAGTTCGAGCGGGAGAGTCCCTTCACGAGCAGTACTTC
TRBJ1-5,TRBV28,TRBD1,.,CASSTGTVNQPQHF,TGTGCCAGCAGTACTGGGACAGTGAATCAGCCCCAGCATTTT
TRBJ2-7,TRBV28,TRBD2,.,CASTPRGLASYEQYF,TGTGCCAGCACCCCGCGGGGACTAGCCTCCTACGAGCAGTACTTC
TRBJ2-1,TRBV7-9,TRBD1,.,CASSLSVDRSYNEQFF,TGTGCCAGCAGCTTAAGTGTGGACAGGTCCTACAATGAGCAGTTCTTC
TRBJ2-5,TRBV18,.,once,CASSGRAGETQYF,TGTGCCAGCTCAGGGCGGGCCGGAGAGACCCAGTACTTC
TRBJ2-1,TRBV27,.,.,CASSLHQGRNEQFF,TGTGCCAGCAGTTTACACCAGGGAAGGAATGAGCAGTTCTTC
TRBJ2-2,TRBV5-4,.,.,CASSVDDTGELFF,TGTGCCAGCAGCGTAGACGACACCGGGGAGCTGTTTTTT
TRBJ1-3,TRBV29-1,.,.,CSVAAGSSGNTIYF,TGCAGCGTTGCCGCGGGATCCTCTGGAAACACCATATATTTT
TRBJ2-3,TRBV11-2,TRBD2,.,CASSTWTSGGVDTQYF,TGTGCCAGCAGCACATGGACTAGCGGGGGGGTGGATACGCAGTATTTT
TRBJ2-3,TRBV9,.,.,CASSVSATSTDTQYF,TGTGCCAGCAGCGTTTCAGCTACTAGCACAGATACGCAGTATTTT
TRBJ2-5,TRBV18,.,many,CASSPYSTGPQATQYF,TGTGCCAGCTCACCATATAGCACGGGGCCTCAAGCGACCCAGTACTTC
TRBJ1-3,TRBV7-2,.,.,CASSLEGYGNTIYF,TGTGCCAGCAGCTTAGAAGGGTATGGAAACACCATATATTTT
TRBJ1-2,TRBV28,TRBD1,.,CASSTQTGSGYTF,TGTGCCAGCAGTACCCAGACAGGGTCTGGCTACACCTTC
TRBJ2-5,TRBV15,TRBD1,.,CATSRGQANQETQYF,TGTGCCACCTCACGGGGACAGGCGAACCAAGAGACCCAGTACTTC
TRBJ2-5,TRBV19,TRBD1,.,CASSMDGGQGAWETQYF,TGTGCCAGTAGTATGGATGGTGGACAGGGGGCTTGGGAGACCCAGTACTTC
TRBJ1-1,TRBV5-1,.,few,CASSSGTSSEAFF,TGCGCCAGCAGCTCCGGGACGTCAAGTGAAGCTTTCTTT
TRBJ2-3,TRBV4-1,TRBD1,once,CASSQPGQGADTQYF,TGCGCCAGCAGCCAACCGGGACAGGGGGCAGATACGCAGTATTTT
TRBJ2-4,TRBV7-2,.,.,CASSLGERVQNIQYF,TGTGCCAGCAGCTTAGGGGAAAGGGTCCAGAACATTCAGTACTTC
TRBJ1-4,TRBV7-9,.,.,CASSGGGATNEKLFF,TGTGCCAGCAGCGGGGGCGGCGCAACTAATGAAAAACTGTTTTTT
TRBJ2-7,TRBV7-2,TRBD2,.,CASSKSGLPSDEQYF,TGTGCCAGCAGCAAATCGGGACTACCCTCGGACGAGCAGTACTTC
TRBJ1-1,TRBV6-5,.,.,CASSYSNAANTEAFF,TGTGCCAGCAGTTACTCTAATGCGGCGAACACTGAAGCTTTCTTT
TRBJ1-2,TRBV27,.,.,CASSFGGGRENYGYTF,TGTGCCAGCAGTTTCGGTGGCGGCAGGGAGAACTATGGCTACACCTTC
TRBJ2-7,TRBV6-1,TRBD2,.,CASSPLAGDGEQYF,TGTGCCAGCAGTCCACTAGCGGGAGACGGCGAGCAGTACTTC
TRBJ1-4,TRBV11-2,TRBD1,.,CASSLLGGNRGRREKLFF,TGTGCCAGCAGCTTACTCGGAGGAAACAGGGGGCGACGCGAAAAACTGTTTTTT
TRBJ2-5,TRBV2,.,.,CASRLSEQAAQYF,TGTGCCAGCAGACTCAGCGAGCAAGCGGCCCAGTACTTC
TRBJ2-4,TRBV19,.,.,CASSSITGGKNIQYF,TGTGCCAGTAGTTCCATTACCGGGGGCAAAAACATTCAGTACTTC
TRBJ2-5,TRBV5-4,TRBD2,once,CASSLRGVEETQYF,TGTGCCAGCAGCTTGCGGGGGGTAGAGGAGACCCAGTACTTC
TRBJ1-1,TRBV6-1,.,.,CASSEGRSGTEAFF,TGTGCCAGCAGTGAAGGGAGGAGTGGCACTGAAGCTTTCTTT